This T cell receptor beta chain is drawn from a study of T cell changes during pregnancy in multiple sclerosis. Method: immunoSEQ multiplex PCR; TCRdb's copy keeps in-frame clones and lacks some. This sample has 35,000 to 40,000 clones, with just over 90% found just once. The V gene end was trimmed by 4 bases and the J gene end by 3 bases; junction bases not matched to a gene: 5. The CDR3 runs 15 residues. CDR1 and CDR2 from the germline V gene are SEHNR and FQNEAQ (reference sequence). The chain joins TRBV7-9 to TRBJ2-3, with 9 positions matching TRBD1. The source of this sequence is a female donor in good health, enrolled as a control in a pregnancy study. This sample comprised CD4+ T cells from peripheral blood mononuclear cells, obtained in the third trimester of pregnancy. The DNA of the CDR3 is TGTGCCAGCAGCTCTACAGGGGGCCCAACAGATACGCAGTATTTT. Translating it yields CASSSTGGPTDTQYF.